The clone carrying this T cell receptor (beta chain) was observed a few times. The data were taken from a study of CD8+ T cells in alopecia areata. Turning to the study itself: The duration of tofacitinib was 6 to 18 months, with 6 months off drug afterward.

The V and J ends lost 5 bases and 2 bases respectively, with 11 bases between them. Germline V gene data show CDR1 as MNHEY and CDR2 as SVGAGI. The CDR3 runs to 14 residues. Isolated RNA was reverse transcribed into cDNA used as the sequencing template. Some clones are missing from TCRdb's copy, which holds only in-frame ones; the method was immunoSEQ multiplex PCR. The sample lists about 10,000 clones; 55% to 65% were seen once. Individuals with alopecia areata gave both lesional scalp punch biopsies and peripheral blood for collection. The sequence was collected from a human donor with alopecia areata. J is TRBJ2-3 and V is TRBV6-5; no reliable D call. The sample was skin, taken at week 0. For the CDR3, the DNA is TGTGCCAGCAGTGACGGGCAGACCACAGATACGCAGTATTTT. The encoded protein is CASSDGQTTDTQYF.